The following is a TCR beta chain sequence with its context. As yet, its antigen is unknown. Produced via immunoSEQ multiplex PCR; TCRdb's table is partial and in-frame only. The table shows some 130,000 clones, with around 86% occurring only once. The data were obtained in a study of T cell responses to AZD1222 COVID-19 vaccine. Study conclusions and caveats: Baseline testing showed seropositivity in only a handful of AZD1222 recipients. Clonal diversity was possibly underestimated, and white British individuals and females predominated among donors. The study sampled repertoires only after the peak T cell response. The study found vaccine-associated CD4 TCRs spanning spike, dominant at 160-218 and 743-854.

The specimen comprised peripheral blood, sampled on day 0 of AZD1222 vaccination. The receptor's source is an adult in good health.

The CDR3 loop is CASSHDSYSGNTIYF. The CDR3 DNA sequence: TGTGCCAGCAGCCACGACAGCTATTCTGGAAACACCATATATTTT. The chain carries TRBV5-5 and TRBJ1-3, with D possibly matching TRBD1 (5 bases). V lost 4 bases and J 1 base, leaving 12 bases between the germline ends. The CDR3 sequence is 15 residues long. CDR1 and CDR2 (germline): SGHKS, YYEKEE (reference sequence).